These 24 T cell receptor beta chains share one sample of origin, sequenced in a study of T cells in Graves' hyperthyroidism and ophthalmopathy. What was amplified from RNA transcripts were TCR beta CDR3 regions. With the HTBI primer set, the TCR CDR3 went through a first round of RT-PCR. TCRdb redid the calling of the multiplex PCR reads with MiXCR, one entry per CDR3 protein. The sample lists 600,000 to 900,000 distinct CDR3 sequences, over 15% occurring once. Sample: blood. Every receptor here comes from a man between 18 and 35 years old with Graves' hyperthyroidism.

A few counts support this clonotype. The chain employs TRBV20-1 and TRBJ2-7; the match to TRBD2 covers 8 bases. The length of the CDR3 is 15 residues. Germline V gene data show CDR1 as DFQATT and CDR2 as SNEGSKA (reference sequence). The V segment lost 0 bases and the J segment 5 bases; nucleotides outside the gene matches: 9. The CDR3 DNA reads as TGCAGTGCTAGAGATGGAACTAGCGGTCGGGACGAGCAGTACTTC. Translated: CSARDGTSGRDEQYF.

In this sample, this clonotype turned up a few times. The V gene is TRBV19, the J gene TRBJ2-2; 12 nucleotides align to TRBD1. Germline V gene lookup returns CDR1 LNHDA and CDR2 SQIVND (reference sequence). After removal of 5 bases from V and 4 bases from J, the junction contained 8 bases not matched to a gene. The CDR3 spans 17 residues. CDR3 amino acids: CASSSGQGAAGTGELFF. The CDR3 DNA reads TGTGCCAGTAGTTCGGGACAGGGGGCAGCCGGCACCGGGGAGCTGTTTTTT. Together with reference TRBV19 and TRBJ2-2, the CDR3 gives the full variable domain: DGGITQSPKYLFRKEGQNVTLSCEQNLNHDAMYWYRQDPGQGLRLIYYSQIVNDFQKGDIAEGYSVSREKKESFPLTVTSAQKNPTAFYLCASSSGQGAAGTGELFFGEGSRLTVL.

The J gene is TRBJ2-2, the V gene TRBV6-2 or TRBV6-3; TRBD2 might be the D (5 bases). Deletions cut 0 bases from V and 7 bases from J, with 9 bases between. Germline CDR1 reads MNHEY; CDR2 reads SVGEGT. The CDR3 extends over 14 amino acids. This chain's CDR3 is CASSYSMRDGELFF. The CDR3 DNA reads TGTGCCAGCAGTTACTCGATGAGGGACGGGGAGCTGTTTTTT.

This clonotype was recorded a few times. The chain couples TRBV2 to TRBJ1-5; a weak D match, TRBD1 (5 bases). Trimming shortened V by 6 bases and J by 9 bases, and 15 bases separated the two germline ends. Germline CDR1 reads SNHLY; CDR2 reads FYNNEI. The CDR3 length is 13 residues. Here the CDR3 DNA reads TGTGCCAGCAGGGGGACTCCAAGGGGGCCCCAGCATTTT. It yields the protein CASRGTPRGPQHF.

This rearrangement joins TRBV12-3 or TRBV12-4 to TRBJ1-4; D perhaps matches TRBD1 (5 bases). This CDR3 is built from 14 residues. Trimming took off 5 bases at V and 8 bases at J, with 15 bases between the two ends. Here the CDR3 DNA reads TGTGCCAGCAGTCCGTGGCAGGGTTCGGAAAAACTGTTTTTT. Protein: CASSPWQGSEKLFF.

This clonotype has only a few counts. CDR3 protein: CASSLGPSRGQETQYF. In DNA form, the CDR3 reads TGTGCCAGCAGCTTAGGTCCCAGCCGAGGGCAAGAGACCCAGTACTTC. J is TRBJ2-5 and V is TRBV7-2; a possible D gene is TRBD2 (5 bases). Trimming left V 1 base short and J 2 bases short, with 14 bases between. The germline CDR1 and CDR2 sequences are SGHTA and FQGNSA. The CDR3 is made up of 16 amino acids.

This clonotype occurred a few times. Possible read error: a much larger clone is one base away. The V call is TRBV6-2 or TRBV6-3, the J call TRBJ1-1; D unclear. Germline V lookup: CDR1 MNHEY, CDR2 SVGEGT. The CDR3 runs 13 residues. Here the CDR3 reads CASSYSLNTKAFF. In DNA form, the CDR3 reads TGTGCCAGCAGTTACTCCTTGAACACTAAAGCTTTCTTT.

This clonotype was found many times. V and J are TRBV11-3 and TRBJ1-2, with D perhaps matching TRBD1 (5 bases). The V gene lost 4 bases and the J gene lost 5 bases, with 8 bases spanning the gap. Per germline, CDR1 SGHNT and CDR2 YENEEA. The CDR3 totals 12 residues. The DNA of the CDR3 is TGTGCCAGCAGCTCCAGGGAATATGGCTACACCTTC. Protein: CASSSREYGYTF. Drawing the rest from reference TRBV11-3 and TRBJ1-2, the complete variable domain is EAGVVQSPRYKIIEKKQPVAFWCNPISGHNTLYWYLQNLGQGPELLIRYENEEAVDDSQLPKDRFSAERLKGVDSTLKIQPAELGDSAVYLCASSSREYGYTFGSGTRLTVV.

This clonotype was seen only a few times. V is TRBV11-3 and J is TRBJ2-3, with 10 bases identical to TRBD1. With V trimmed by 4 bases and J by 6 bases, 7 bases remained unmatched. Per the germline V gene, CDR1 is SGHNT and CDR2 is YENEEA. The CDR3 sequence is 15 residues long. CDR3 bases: TGTGCCAGCAGCTCAGCCGGGACAGGGGTCGATACGCAGTATTTT. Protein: CASSSAGTGVDTQYF.

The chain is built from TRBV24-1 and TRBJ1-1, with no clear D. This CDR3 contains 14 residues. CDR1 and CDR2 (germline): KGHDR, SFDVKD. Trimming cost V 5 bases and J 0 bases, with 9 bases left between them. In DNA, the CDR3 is TGTGCCACCAGTGGAACAGAAATGAACACTGAAGCTTTCTTT. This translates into CATSGTEMNTEAFF.

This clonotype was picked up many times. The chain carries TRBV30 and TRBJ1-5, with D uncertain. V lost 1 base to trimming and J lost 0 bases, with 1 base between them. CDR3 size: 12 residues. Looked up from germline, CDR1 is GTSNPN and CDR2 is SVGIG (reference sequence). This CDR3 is CAWSGSNQPQHF. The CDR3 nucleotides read TGTGCCTGGAGTGGTAGCAATCAGCCCCAGCATTTT. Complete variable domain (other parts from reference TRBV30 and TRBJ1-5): SQTIHQWPATLVQPVGSPLSLECTVEGTSNPNLYWYRQAAGRGLQLLFYSVGIGQISSEVPQNLSASRPQDRQFILSSKKLLLSDSGFYLCAWSGSNQPQHFGDGTRLSIL.

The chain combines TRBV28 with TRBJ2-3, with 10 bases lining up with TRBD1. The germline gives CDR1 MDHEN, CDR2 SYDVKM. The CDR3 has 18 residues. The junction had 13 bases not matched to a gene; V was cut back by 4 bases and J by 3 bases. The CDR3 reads CASSSGGQGRISTDTQYF. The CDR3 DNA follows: TGTGCCAGCAGTTCAGGGGGACAGGGGCGAATATCTACAGATACGCAGTATTTT. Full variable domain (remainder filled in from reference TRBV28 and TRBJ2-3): DVKVTQSSRYLVKRTGEKVFLECVQDMDHENMFWYRQDPGLGLRLIYFSYDVKMKEKGDIPEGYSVSREKKERFSLILESASTNQTSMYLCASSSGGQGRISTDTQYFGPGTRLTVL.

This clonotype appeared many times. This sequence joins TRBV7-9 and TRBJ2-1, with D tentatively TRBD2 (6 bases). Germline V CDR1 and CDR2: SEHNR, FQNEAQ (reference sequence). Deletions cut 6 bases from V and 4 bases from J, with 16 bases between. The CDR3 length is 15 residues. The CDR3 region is CASSSGDAAYNEQFF. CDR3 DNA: TGTGCCAGCAGTTCGGGGGACGCGGCTTACAATGAGCAGTTCTTC.

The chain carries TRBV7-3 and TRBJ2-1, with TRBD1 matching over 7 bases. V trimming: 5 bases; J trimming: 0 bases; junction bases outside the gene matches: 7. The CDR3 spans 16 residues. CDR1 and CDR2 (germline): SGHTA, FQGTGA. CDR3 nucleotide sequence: TGTGCCAGCAGCCCGGGACAGTGGAGCTCCTACAATGAGCAGTTCTTC. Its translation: CASSPGQWSSYNEQFF.

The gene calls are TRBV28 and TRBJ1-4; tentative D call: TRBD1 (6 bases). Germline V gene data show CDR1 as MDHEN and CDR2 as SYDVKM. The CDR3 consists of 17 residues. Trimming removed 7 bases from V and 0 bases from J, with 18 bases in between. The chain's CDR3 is CASTLSHRVATNEKLFF. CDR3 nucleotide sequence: TGTGCCAGCACCCTCTCTCACAGGGTTGCAACTAATGAAAAACTGTTTTTT.

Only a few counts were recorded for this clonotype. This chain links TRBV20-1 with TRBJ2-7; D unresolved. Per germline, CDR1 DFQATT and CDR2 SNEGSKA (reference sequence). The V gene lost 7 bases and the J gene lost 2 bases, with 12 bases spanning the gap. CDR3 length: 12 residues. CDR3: CSVPGRTYEQYF. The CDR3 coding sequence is TGCAGTGTCCCGGGCCGCACCTACGAGCAGTACTTC.

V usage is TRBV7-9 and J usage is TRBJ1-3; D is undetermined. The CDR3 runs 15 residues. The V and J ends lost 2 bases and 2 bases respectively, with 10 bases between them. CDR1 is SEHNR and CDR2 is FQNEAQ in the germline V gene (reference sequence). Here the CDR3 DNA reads TGTGCCAGCAGCTTAAGCGGTCCCGCTGGAAACACCATATATTTT. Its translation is CASSLSGPAGNTIYF. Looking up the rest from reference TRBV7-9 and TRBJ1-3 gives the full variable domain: DTGVSQNPRHKITKRGQNVTFRCDPISEHNRLYWYRQTLGQGPEFLTYFQNEAQLEKSRLLSDRFSAERPKGSFSTLEIQRTEQGDSAMYLCASSLSGPAGNTIYFGEGSWLTVV.

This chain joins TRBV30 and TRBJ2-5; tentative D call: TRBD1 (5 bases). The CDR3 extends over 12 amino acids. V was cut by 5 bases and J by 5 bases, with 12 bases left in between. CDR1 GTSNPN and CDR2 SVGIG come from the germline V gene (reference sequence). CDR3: CAWDPQGETQYF. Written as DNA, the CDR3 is TGTGCCTGGGACCCCCAGGGTGAGACCCAGTACTTC.

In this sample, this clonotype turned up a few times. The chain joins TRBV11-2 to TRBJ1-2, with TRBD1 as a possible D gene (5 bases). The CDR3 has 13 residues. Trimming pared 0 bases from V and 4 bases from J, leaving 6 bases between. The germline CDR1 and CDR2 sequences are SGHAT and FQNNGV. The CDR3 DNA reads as TGTGCCAGCAGCTTAGAAACAGGCTATGGCTACACCTTC. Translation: CASSLETGYGYTF. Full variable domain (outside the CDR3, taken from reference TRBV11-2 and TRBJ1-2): EAGVAQSPRYKIIEKRQSVAFWCNPISGHATLYWYQQILGQGPKLLIQFQNNGVVDDSQLPKDRFSAERLKGVDSTLKIQPAKLEDSAVYLCASSLETGYGYTFGSGTRLTVV.

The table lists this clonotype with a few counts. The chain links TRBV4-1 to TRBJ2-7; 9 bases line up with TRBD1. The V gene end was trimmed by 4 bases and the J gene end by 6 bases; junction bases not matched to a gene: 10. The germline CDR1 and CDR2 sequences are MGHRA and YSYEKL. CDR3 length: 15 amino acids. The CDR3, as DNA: TGCGCCAGCAGCCCCGGGACAGGGAGTATAGGCGAGCAGTACTTC. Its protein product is CASSPGTGSIGEQYF.

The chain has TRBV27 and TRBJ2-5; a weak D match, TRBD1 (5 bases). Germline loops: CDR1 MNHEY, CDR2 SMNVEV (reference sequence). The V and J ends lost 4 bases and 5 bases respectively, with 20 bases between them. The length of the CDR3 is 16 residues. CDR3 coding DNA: TGTGCCAGCAGTTCCCGGAGTGAAGGGGTTCTGGAGACCCAGTACTTC. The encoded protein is CASSSRSEGVLETQYF.

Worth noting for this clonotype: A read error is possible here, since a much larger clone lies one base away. The CDR3 spells CAWGAPPGRLSYTF. For the CDR3, the DNA is TGTGCCTGGGGTGCACCACCGGGACGCCTCAGCTACACCTTC. The chain is built from TRBV30 and TRBJ1-2; TRBD1 is a possible D gene (5 bases). The CDR3 length is 14 residues. V dropped 5 bases and J dropped 9 bases, with 22 bases sitting between them. Germline V gene lookup returns CDR1 GTSNPN and CDR2 SVGIG (reference sequence).

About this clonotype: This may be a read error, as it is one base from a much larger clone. In DNA form, the CDR3 reads TGTGCCTGGGGCCTAACAGGGTACGACGAGCAGTACTTC. Amino acids: CAWGLTGYDEQYF. The chain is built from TRBV30 and TRBJ2-7, with a tentative D call TRBD1 (6 bases). This CDR3 contains 13 residues. Germline CDR1 and CDR2: GTSNPN and SVGIG (reference sequence). Trimming pared 5 bases from V and 5 bases from J, leaving 16 bases between.

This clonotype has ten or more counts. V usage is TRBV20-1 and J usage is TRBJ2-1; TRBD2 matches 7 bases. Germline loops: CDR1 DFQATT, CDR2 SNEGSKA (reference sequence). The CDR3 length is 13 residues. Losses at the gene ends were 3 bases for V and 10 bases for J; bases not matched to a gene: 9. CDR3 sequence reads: CSARTSGIDEQFF. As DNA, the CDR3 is TGCAGTGCTAGGACCAGCGGGATAGACGAGCAGTTCTTC.